These 22 T cell receptor beta chains came from one sample sequenced in a study of beta chain features in type 1 diabetes. Expressed TCRB transcripts were sequenced because the isolated RNA had all been reverse transcribed beforehand. Sequencing was performed with immunoSEQ multiplex PCR; in TCRdb, only in-frame clones are kept and a portion is missing. The data contain around 300,000 clones, roughly 9.6% of them singletons. Sequencing was done on a sample of naive CD4+ T cells from blood. All receptors come from a woman between 25 and 40 years old in good health.

Notes on this clone: The sample holds other DNA sequences that translate to the same CDR3. This rearrangement joins TRBV19 to TRBJ1-1; D gene unclear. Between the trimmed V and J ends, which lost 2 bases and 1 base, there was a span of 5 bases. The CDR3 is made up of 13 amino acids. CDR1 is LNHDA, CDR2 SQIVND, per germline (reference sequence). The CDR3 is CASSIRENTEAFF. CDR3 in DNA: TGTGCCAGTAGTATACGGGAGAACACTGAAGCTTTCTTT.

The J gene is TRBJ2-7, the V gene TRBV11-1, with D possibly matching TRBD1 (5 bases). V lost 5 bases, J lost 0 bases, and 8 bases lay in between. Germline V gene lookup returns CDR1 SGHAT and CDR2 FQDESV (reference sequence). The CDR3 spans 13 residues. The CDR3 loop reads CASSQDNSYEQYF. For the CDR3, the DNA is TGTGCCAGCAGCCAGGACAACTCCTACGAGCAGTACTTC.

This clone was found a few times. The rearrangement joins TRBV29-1 to TRBJ2-6; unclear D gene. The ends were cut back, 0 bases at V and 0 bases at J, with 6 bases in the middle. This CDR3 is built from 15 residues. CDR1 is SQVTM and CDR2 is ANQGSEA in the germline V gene. CDR3 protein: CSVEDPLSGANVLTF. CDR3 coding DNA: TGCAGCGTTGAAGATCCCCTCTCTGGGGCCAACGTCCTGACTTTC.

This clone has more than one count but fewer than ten. J is TRBJ1-5 and V is TRBV5-8, with D unresolved. Germline CDR1 SGHTS, CDR2 YDEGEE. V was pared by 5 bases and J by 0 bases, with 9 bases between. The CDR3 length is 14 residues. The CDR3 sequence is CASSFINSNQPQHF. For the CDR3, the DNA is TGTGCCAGCAGTTTTATAAATAGCAATCAGCCCCAGCATTTT.

The genes are TRBV6-5 and TRBJ2-1; TRBD1 is a possible D gene (5 bases). Trimming left V 5 bases short and J 1 base short, with 12 bases between. The CDR3 loop spans 15 amino acids. The germline V gene has CDR1 MNHEY and CDR2 SVGAGI. The CDR3 sequence: CASSRTPQSYNEQFF. The CDR3 DNA is TGTGCCAGCAGTAGGACACCCCAATCCTACAATGAGCAGTTCTTC.

This clone has a handful of counts. The chain employs TRBV19 and TRBJ2-1; TRBD2 matches at 10 bases. Trimming took 3 bases from V and 5 from J; bases not matched to a gene: 4. CDR1 is LNHDA, CDR2 SQIVND, per germline (reference sequence). This CDR3 spans 15 amino acids. The CDR3 sequence is CASSISSGRHNEQFF. In nucleotides, the CDR3 is TGTGCCAGTAGTATCAGTAGCGGGAGGCACAATGAGCAGTTCTTC.

This chain uses TRBV29-1 with TRBJ2-5, with 11 bases fitting TRBD2. J gave up 1 base and V 6 bases, and 7 bases lay outside the gene matches. The CDR3 spans 15 residues. Germline V gene data show CDR1 as SQVTM and CDR2 as ANQGSEA. CDR3 residues: CSVRGLAAAQETQYF. The CDR3, as DNA: TGCAGCGTGAGGGGACTAGCGGCCGCCCAAGAGACCCAGTACTTC.

This clone was observed a handful of times. The gene calls are TRBV15 and TRBJ2-7; perhaps TRBD2 as D (6 bases). Germline assignment: CDR1 LNHNV and CDR2 YYDKDF (reference sequence). The CDR3 is made up of 16 amino acids. V gave up 0 bases and J gave up 3 bases, with 15 bases separating them. CDR3: CATSRDAGGPRYEQYF. As DNA, the CDR3 is TGTGCCACCAGCAGAGACGCCGGAGGGCCACGCTACGAGCAGTACTTC.

The V and J genes are TRBV4-2 and TRBJ1-4; D gene unclear. Trimming pared 0 bases from V and 5 bases from J, leaving 16 bases between. CDR1 and CDR2 (germline): LGHNA, YNFKEQ. The CDR3 extends over 17 amino acids. CDR3 residues: CASSQDRGGGANEKLFF. CDR3 bases: TGTGCCAGCAGCCAAGATCGGGGAGGTGGTGCGAATGAAAAACTGTTTTTT.

The chain combines TRBV7-2 with TRBJ1-4; D gene uncertain. Between the trimmed V and J ends, which lost 4 bases and 8 bases, there was a span of 8 bases. Germline V gives CDR1 SGHTA, CDR2 FQGNSA. The CDR3 sequence is 12 residues long. CDR3 DNA sequence: TGTGCCAGCAGCTCCGTGGAGGAAAAACTGTTTTTT. Translation: CASSSVEEKLFF.

This clone was recorded a few times. This rearrangement joins TRBV14 to TRBJ2-3, with 7 bases identical to TRBD2. The CDR3 consists of 16 residues. Germline V lookup: CDR1 SGHDN, CDR2 FVKESK. J lost 2 bases, V lost 1 base, and 6 bases had no gene match. The CDR3: CASSQGLAGLTDTQYF. The CDR3 nucleotides are TGTGCCAGCAGCCAAGGACTAGCTGGACTCACAGATACGCAGTATTTT.

The table lists this clone with a few counts. The gene calls are TRBV4-3 and TRBJ1-2; 9 positions agree with TRBD1. The CDR3 is made up of 15 amino acids. V trimming: 1 base; J trimming: 4 bases; junction bases outside the gene matches: 4. Germline V lookup: CDR1 LGHNA, CDR2 YSLEER. Written as DNA, the CDR3 is TGCGCCAGCAGCCAAGCGCAGGACAGGGGCTATGGCTACACCTTC. This translates into CASSQAQDRGYGYTF.

This clone was detected a few times. V is TRBV7-2 and J is TRBJ2-7; no firm D call. CDR3 size: 13 residues. V was clipped by 1 base and J by 2 bases, with 6 bases between them. From germline, CDR1 is SGHTA and CDR2 FQGNSA. In DNA form, the CDR3 reads TGTGCCAGCAGCTTAGTAGAGGCCTACGAGCAGTACTTC. Its translation: CASSLVEAYEQYF.

J is TRBJ2-7 and V is TRBV28; a weak D match, TRBD2 (6 bases). Germline V gene data show CDR1 as MDHEN and CDR2 as SYDVKM. Trimming shortened V by 5 bases and J by 5 bases, and 16 bases separated the two germline ends. The CDR3 covers 14 residues. In nucleotides, the CDR3 is TGTGCCAGCAGTCGACGGGGGAGTTCAAACGAGCAGTACTTC. The encoded protein is CASSRRGSSNEQYF.

The CDR3 here is CASSPGQGQNYGYTF. CDR3 bases: TGTGCCAGCAGTCCAGGACAGGGGCAAAACTATGGCTACACCTTC. V gene TRBV27 combines with J gene TRBJ1-2; 9 positions agree with TRBD1. The V gene end was trimmed by 5 bases and the J gene end by 2 bases; junction bases not matched to a gene: 6. The CDR3 runs to 15 residues. The germline V gene encodes CDR1 MNHEY and CDR2 SMNVEV (reference sequence).

This clone was observed a handful of times. The chain is built from TRBV28 and TRBJ2-1; TRBD2 agrees at 7 bases. CDR1 is MDHEN, CDR2 SYDVKM, per germline. The CDR3 has 16 amino acids. With 6 bases clipped from V and 8 bases from J, the junction kept 16 bases outside the gene matches. CDR3: CASSPSGPPGVDEQFF. Written as DNA, the CDR3 is TGTGCCAGCAGCCCTAGCGGCCCGCCGGGGGTGGATGAGCAGTTCTTC.

The chain has TRBV5-1 and TRBJ2-1; D may be TRBD2 (5 bases). V was cut by 3 bases and J by 3 bases, with 10 bases left in between. The CDR3 extends over 14 amino acids. Germline CDR1 and CDR2: SGHRS and YFSETQ. The CDR3 is CASSSGGGYNEQFF. The CDR3 DNA reads as TGCGCCAGCAGCTCGGGCGGAGGCTACAATGAGCAGTTCTTC.

The chain uses TRBV29-1 and TRBJ2-1; perhaps TRBD2 as D (5 bases). The V and J ends lost 8 bases and 9 bases respectively, with 17 bases between them. CDR1 is SQVTM and CDR2 is ANQGSEA in the germline V gene. This CDR3 comprises 12 residues. The CDR3 sequence is CSPRLSGSEQFF. Written as DNA, the CDR3 is TGCAGCCCTAGGCTTAGTGGGAGTGAGCAGTTCTTC.

This clone was recorded a few times. The rearrangement uses TRBV28 and TRBJ2-5; 9 bases agree with TRBD2. This CDR3 has 15 residues. J gave up 2 bases and V 6 bases, and 7 bases lay outside the gene matches. Germline lookup yields CDR1 MDHEN and CDR2 SYDVKM. The CDR3 loop reads CASSSGLATQETQYF. CDR3 coding DNA: TGTGCCAGCAGCTCAGGACTAGCGACTCAAGAGACCCAGTACTTC. Variable domain in full (rest from reference TRBV28 and TRBJ2-5): DVKVTQSSRYLVKRTGEKVFLECVQDMDHENMFWYRQDPGLGLRLIYFSYDVKMKEKGDIPEGYSVSREKKERFSLILESASTNQTSMYLCASSSGLATQETQYFGPGTRLLVL.

The chain is built from TRBV28 and TRBJ1-4; D might be TRBD1 (6 bases). Germline V gene sequence: CDR1 MDHEN, CDR2 SYDVKM. The CDR3 is 15 amino acids. V was cut by 6 bases and J by 6 bases, with 17 bases left in between. CDR3 bases: TGTGCCAGCAGCCTCGCAGACAACAGGGATGAAAAACTGTTTTTT. This translates into CASSLADNRDEKLFF.

This chain links TRBV2 with TRBJ1-2, with 7 bases fitting TRBD1. Germline trimming cut 6 bases from V and 4 bases from J; bases unmatched to any gene: 11. The CDR3 length is 15 residues. Germline loops: CDR1 SNHLY, CDR2 FYNNEI. The CDR3 loop is CASSNTRQGPYGYTF. The CDR3 DNA reads TGTGCCAGCAGCAACACCCGACAGGGTCCCTATGGCTACACCTTC.

The V gene is TRBV28, the J gene TRBJ2-7; 7 bases are a match to TRBD2. Germline loops: CDR1 MDHEN, CDR2 SYDVKM. This CDR3 is 14 amino acids long. After removal of 3 bases from V and 9 bases from J, the junction contained 11 bases not matched to a gene. CDR3 nucleotides: TGTGCCAGCAGTTTTCCGGGACTACGAGTTGGGCAGTACTTC. It encodes CASSFPGLRVGQYF.